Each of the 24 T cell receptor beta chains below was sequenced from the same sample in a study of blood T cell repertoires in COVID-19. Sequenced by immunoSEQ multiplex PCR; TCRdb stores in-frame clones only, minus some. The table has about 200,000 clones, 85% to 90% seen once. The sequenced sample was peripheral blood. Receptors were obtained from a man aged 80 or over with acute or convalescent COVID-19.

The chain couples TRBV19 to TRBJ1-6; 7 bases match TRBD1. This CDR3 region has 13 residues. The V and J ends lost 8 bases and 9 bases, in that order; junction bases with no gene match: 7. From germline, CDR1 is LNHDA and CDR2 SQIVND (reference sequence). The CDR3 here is CASSGGTGSPLHF. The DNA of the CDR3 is TGTGCCAGTTCAGGGGGAACAGGTTCACCCCTCCACTTT.

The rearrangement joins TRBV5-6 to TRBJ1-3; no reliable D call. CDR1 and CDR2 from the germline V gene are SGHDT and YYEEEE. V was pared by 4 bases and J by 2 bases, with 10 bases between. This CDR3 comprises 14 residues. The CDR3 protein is CASSMFQTGNTIYF. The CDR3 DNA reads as TGTGCCAGCAGCATGTTTCAGACTGGAAACACCATATATTTT.

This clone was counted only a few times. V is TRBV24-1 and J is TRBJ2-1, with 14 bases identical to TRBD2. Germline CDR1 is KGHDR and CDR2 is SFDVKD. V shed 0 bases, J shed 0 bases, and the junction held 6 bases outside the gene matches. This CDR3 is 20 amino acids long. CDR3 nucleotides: TGTGCCACCAGTGATTTGATGGGACTAGCGGGGGCAAGCTCCTACAATGAGCAGTTCTTC. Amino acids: CATSDLMGLAGASSYNEQFF.

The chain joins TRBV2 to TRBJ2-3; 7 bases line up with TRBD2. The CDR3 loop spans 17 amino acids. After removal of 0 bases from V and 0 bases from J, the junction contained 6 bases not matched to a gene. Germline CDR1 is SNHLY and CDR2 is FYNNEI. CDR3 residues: CASSEAQVGGSTDTQYF. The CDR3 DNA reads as TGTGCCAGCAGTGAAGCGCAGGTGGGAGGGAGCACAGATACGCAGTATTTT.

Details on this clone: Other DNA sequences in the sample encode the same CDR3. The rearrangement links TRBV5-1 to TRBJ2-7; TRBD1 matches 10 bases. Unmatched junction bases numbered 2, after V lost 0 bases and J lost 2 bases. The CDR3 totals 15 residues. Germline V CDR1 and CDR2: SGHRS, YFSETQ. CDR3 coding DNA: TGCGCCAGCAGCTTGGAGGGACAGGGGACCTACGAGCAGTACTTC. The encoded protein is CASSLEGQGTYEQYF.

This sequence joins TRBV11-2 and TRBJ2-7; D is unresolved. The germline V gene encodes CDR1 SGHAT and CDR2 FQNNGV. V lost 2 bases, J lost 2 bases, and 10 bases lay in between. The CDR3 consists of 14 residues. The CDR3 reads CASSLRLAAYEQYF. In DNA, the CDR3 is TGTGCCAGCAGCTTACGACTGGCTGCCTACGAGCAGTACTTC.

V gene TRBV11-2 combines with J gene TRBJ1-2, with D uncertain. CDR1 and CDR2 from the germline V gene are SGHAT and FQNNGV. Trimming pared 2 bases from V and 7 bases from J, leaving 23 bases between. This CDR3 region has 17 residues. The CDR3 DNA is TGTGCCAGCAGCTTAACTACCCTTAAAGTGGGGAGCTTTGGCTACACCTTC. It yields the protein CASSLTTLKVGSFGYTF.

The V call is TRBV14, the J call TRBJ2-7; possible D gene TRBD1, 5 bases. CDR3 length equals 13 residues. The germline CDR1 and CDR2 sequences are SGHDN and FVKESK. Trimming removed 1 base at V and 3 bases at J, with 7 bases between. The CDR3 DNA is TGTGCCAGCAGCCAAGGCGACAGCTACGAGCAGTACGTC. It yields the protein CASSQGDSYEQYV.

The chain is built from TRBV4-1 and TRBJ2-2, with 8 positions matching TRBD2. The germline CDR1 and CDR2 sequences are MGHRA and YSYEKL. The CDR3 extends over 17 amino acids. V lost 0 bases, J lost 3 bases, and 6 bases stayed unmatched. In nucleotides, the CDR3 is TGCGCCAGCAGCCAAGATCGTAAAGCGGGAGACACCGGGGAGCTGTTTTTT. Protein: CASSQDRKAGDTGELFF.

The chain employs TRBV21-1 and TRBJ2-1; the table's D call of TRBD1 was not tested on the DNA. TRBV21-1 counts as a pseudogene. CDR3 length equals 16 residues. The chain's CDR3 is CASRKRGYSSYNEQFF. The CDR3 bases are TGTGCCAGCAGGAAAAGGGGGTATAGCTCCTACAATGAGCAGTTCTTC.

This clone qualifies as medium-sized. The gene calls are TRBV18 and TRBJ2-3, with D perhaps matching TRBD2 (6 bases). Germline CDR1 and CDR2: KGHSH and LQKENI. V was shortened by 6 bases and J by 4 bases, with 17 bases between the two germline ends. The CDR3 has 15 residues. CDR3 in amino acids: CASSHGSSGSDTQYF. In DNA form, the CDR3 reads TGTGCCAGCTCTCACGGGAGCTCCGGGTCAGATACGCAGTATTTT.

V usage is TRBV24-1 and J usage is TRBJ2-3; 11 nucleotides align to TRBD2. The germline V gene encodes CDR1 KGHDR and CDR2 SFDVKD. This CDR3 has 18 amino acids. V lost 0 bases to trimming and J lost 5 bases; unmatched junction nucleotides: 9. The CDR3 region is CATSDLPTSGSYVDTQYF. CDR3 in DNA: TGTGCCACCAGTGATTTGCCAACTAGCGGGAGTTACGTAGATACGCAGTATTTT.

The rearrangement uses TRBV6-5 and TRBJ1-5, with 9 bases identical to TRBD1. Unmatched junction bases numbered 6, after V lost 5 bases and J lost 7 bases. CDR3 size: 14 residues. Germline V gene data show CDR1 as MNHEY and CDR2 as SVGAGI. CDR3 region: CASSHGQGRQPQHF. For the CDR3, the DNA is TGTGCCAGCAGTCATGGACAGGGGAGGCAGCCCCAGCATTTT.

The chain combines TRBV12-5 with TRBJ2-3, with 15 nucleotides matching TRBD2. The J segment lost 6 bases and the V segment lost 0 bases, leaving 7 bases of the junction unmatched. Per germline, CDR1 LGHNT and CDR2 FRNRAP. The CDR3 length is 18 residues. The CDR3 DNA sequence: TGTGCTAGTGGTTTGGTACGGGGGACTAGCGGGAGGCTGGATACGCAGTATTTT. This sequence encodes CASGLVRGTSGRLDTQYF. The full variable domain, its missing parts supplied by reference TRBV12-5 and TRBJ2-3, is DARVTQTPRHKVTEMGQEVTMRCQPILGHNTVFWYRQTMMQGLELLAYFRNRAPLDDSGMPKDRFSAEMPDATLATLKIQPSEPRDSAVYFCASGLVRGTSGRLDTQYFGPGTRLTVL.

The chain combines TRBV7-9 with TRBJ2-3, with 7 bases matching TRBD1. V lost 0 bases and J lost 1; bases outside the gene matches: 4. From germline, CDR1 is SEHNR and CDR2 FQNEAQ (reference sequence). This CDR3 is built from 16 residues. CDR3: CASSLASQGGTDTQYF. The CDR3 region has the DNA TGTGCCAGCAGCTTAGCCAGCCAGGGGGGCACAGATACGCAGTATTTT. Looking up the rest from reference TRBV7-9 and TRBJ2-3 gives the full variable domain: DTGVSQNPRHKITKRGQNVTFRCDPISEHNRLYWYRQTLGQGPEFLTYFQNEAQLEKSRLLSDRFSAERPKGSFSTLEIQRTEQGDSAMYLCASSLASQGGTDTQYFGPGTRLTVL.

The CDR3 DNA is TGCGCCAGCAGCCCGGTAGGAGGGAGCACAGATACGCAGTATTTT. It codes for CASSPVGGSTDTQYF. The chain recombines TRBV5-1 with TRBJ2-3; weak D call: TRBD2 (6 bases). CDR3 length equals 15 residues. From germline, CDR1 is SGHRS and CDR2 YFSETQ. Between the trimmed V and J ends, which lost 4 bases and 0 bases, there was a span of 12 bases.

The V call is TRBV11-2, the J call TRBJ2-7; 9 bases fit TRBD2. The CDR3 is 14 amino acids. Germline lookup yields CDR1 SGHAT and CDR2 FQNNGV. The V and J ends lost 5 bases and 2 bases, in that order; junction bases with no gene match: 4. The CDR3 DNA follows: TGTGCCAGCAGCCAGACTAGCGGAGCCTACGAGCAGTACGTC. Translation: CASSQTSGAYEQYV.

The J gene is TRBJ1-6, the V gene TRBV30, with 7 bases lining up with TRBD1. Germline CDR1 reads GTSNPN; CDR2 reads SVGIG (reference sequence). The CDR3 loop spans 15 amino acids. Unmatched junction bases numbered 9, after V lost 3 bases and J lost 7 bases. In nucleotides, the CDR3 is TGTGCCTGGAGCCCCGGCGACAGGGCCAATTCACCCCTCCACTTT. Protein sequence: CAWSPGDRANSPLHF.

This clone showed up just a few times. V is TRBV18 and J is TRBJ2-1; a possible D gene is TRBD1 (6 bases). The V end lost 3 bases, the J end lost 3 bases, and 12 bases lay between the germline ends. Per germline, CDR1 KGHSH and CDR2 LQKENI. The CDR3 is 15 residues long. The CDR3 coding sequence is TGTGCCAGCTCACCTAACAGGGCTAACTACAATGAGCAGTTCTTC. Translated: CASSPNRANYNEQFF.

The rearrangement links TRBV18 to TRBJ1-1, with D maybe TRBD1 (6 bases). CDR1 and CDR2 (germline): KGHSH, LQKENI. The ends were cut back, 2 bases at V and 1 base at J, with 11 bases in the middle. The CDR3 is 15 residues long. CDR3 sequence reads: CASSPNGGANTEAFF. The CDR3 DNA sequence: TGTGCCAGCTCACCAAACGGGGGGGCGAACACTGAAGCTTTCTTT.

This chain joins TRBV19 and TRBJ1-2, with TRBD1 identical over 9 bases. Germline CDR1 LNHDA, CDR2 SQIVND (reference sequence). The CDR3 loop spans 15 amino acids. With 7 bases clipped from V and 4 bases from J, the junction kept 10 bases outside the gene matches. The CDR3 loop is CASTMGQGVSYGYTF. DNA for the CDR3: TGTGCCAGTACCATGGGACAGGGCGTATCCTATGGCTACACCTTC. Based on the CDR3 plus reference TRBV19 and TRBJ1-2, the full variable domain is DGGITQSPKYLFRKEGQNVTLSCEQNLNHDAMYWYRQDPGQGLRLIYYSQIVNDFQKGDIAEGYSVSREKKESFPLTVTSAQKNPTAFYLCASTMGQGVSYGYTFGSGTRLTVV.

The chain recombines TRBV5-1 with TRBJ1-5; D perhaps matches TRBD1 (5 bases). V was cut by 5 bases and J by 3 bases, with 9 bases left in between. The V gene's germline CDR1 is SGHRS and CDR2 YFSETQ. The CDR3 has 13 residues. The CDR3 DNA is TGCGCCAGCAGATTACAGGACAATCAGCCCCAGCATTTT. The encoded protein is CASRLQDNQPQHF. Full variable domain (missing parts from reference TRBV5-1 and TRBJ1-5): KAGVTQTPRYLIKTRGQQVTLSCSPISGHRSVSWYQQTPGQGLQFLFEYFSETQRNKGNFPGRFSGRQFSNSRSEMNVSTLELGDSALYLCASRLQDNQPQHFGDGTRLSIL.

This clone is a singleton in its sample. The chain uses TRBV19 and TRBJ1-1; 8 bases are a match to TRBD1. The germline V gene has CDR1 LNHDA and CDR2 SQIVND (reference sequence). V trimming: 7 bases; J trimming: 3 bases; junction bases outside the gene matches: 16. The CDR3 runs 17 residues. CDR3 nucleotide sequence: TGTGCCAGTACGGGCAGGACAGGGAATTTTGCCGACACTGAAGCTTTCTTT. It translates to CASTGRTGNFADTEAFF.

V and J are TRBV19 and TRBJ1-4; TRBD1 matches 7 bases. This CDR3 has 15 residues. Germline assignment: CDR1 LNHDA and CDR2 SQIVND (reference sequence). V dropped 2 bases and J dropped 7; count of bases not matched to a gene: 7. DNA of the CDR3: TGTGCCAGTAGTATATCCCCGCAGGGGGGTGAAAAACTGTTTTTT. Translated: CASSISPQGGEKLFF.